Listed below are T cell receptor beta chains from one sample, sequenced in a study of post-analysis software for immune sequencing data. TCRdb called the PCR reads again in MiXCR, with one record for every CDR3 protein. The table records roughly 430,000 distinct CDR3 sequences, 30% to 40% of them present only once. Sequencing was performed on blood. The source of these receptors is a girl aged 2 to 10 with multiple sclerosis. The CDR3 runs from the conserved cysteine through the conserved F or W.

v_gene: TRBV29-1; j_gene: TRBJ1-5; CDR3aa: CSVVYLRGQPQHF
v_gene: TRBV7-2; j_gene: TRBJ2-4; CDR3aa: CASRDAGTAKNIQYF
v_gene: TRBV29-1; j_gene: TRBJ1-2; CDR3aa: CSVLPPDRGSGGYTF
v_gene: TRBV2; j_gene: TRBJ2-1; CDR3aa: CASSEARVGRTQQFF
v_gene: TRBV4-1; j_gene: TRBJ1-2; CDR3aa: CASSQGRPRGYTF
v_gene: TRBV20-1; j_gene: TRBJ2-7; CDR3aa: CSARGVGFHEQYF
v_gene: TRBV20-1; j_gene: TRBJ2-3; CDR3aa: CSASGGALTDTQYF
v_gene: TRBV5-8; j_gene: TRBJ2-5; CDR3aa: CASSTRIQGTQYF
v_gene: TRBV12-3/TRBV12-4; j_gene: TRBJ2-7; CDR3aa: CASSVGDTAYEQYF
v_gene: TRBV7-3; j_gene: TRBJ1-1; CDR3aa: CASSSRGGDTEAFF
v_gene: TRBV3-1; j_gene: TRBJ2-7; CDR3aa: CASSPTGVDEQYF
v_gene: TRBV6-5; j_gene: TRBJ1-1; CDR3aa: CASSYEQNTEAFF
v_gene: TRBV5-1; j_gene: TRBJ1-1; CDR3aa: CASSSPADTEAFF
v_gene: TRBV6-5; j_gene: TRBJ2-1; CDR3aa: CASSYGPGSNEQFF
v_gene: TRBV5-1; j_gene: TRBJ1-1; CDR3aa: CASSGGDTLNTEAFF
v_gene: TRBV7-2; j_gene: TRBJ2-5; CDR3aa: CASSLAQGVAQVYF
v_gene: TRBV20-1; j_gene: TRBJ1-5; CDR3aa: CSAREWGFSNQPQHF
v_gene: TRBV6-1; j_gene: TRBJ1-5; CDR3aa: CATVGQGMIVGFQPQHF
v_gene: TRBV29-1; j_gene: TRBJ1-4; CDR3aa: CSVWAGSVGHAFF
v_gene: TRBV5-1; j_gene: TRBJ2-1; CDR3aa: CASASFRFSSYNEQFF
v_gene: TRBV7-2; j_gene: TRBJ1-5; CDR3aa: CASSSGTAWQPQHF
v_gene: TRBV27; j_gene: TRBJ2-3; CDR3aa: CASSLLGQGMGADTQYF
v_gene: TRBV27; j_gene: TRBJ1-5; CDR3aa: CASSLLGFKTAPQHF
v_gene: TRBV29-1; j_gene: TRBJ2-5; CDR3aa: CSVGQSDPETQYF
v_gene: TRBV11-2; j_gene: TRBJ2-1; CDR3aa: CASSSGGRAIWDEQFF
v_gene: TRBV4-1; j_gene: TRBJ2-7; CDR3aa: CASSLKEVGGPSNEQYF
v_gene: TRBV10-3; j_gene: TRBJ2-5; CDR3aa: CAISESVGVKETQYF
v_gene: TRBV25-1; j_gene: TRBJ2-5; CDR3aa: CASSDFSGTRETQYF
v_gene: TRBV3-1; j_gene: TRBJ2-4; CDR3aa: CASSQEFTSGGEEQYF
v_gene: TRBV5-1; j_gene: TRBJ1-1; CDR3aa: CASSSGSRNTEAFF
v_gene: TRBV3-1; j_gene: TRBJ1-4; CDR3aa: CASSPDFRIKLFF
v_gene: TRBV7-8; j_gene: TRBJ2-1; CDR3aa: CASSWPDRPVGVPNEQFF
v_gene: TRBV20-1; j_gene: TRBJ2-1; CDR3aa: CSAIRGTSGPNEQFF
v_gene: TRBV4-3; j_gene: TRBJ1-2; CDR3aa: CASSQGLLQGVGDYGYTF
v_gene: TRBV27; j_gene: TRBJ2-7; CDR3aa: CASSFRDKTYEQYF
v_gene: TRBV6-2/TRBV6-3; j_gene: TRBJ2-3; CDR3aa: CASSSHRVAQYF
v_gene: TRBV2; j_gene: TRBJ2-7; CDR3aa: CASSGGWSYEQYF
v_gene: TRBV27; j_gene: TRBJ2-7; CDR3aa: CASRRAGGSNEQYF
v_gene: TRBV29-1; j_gene: TRBJ2-7; CDR3aa: CSVVGSGTYEQYF
v_gene: TRBV18; j_gene: -; CDR3aa: CASSPLLNEQYF
v_gene: TRBV20-1; j_gene: -; CDR3aa: CSALTGLAGYEQYF
v_gene: TRBV24-1; j_gene: TRBJ2-1; CDR3aa: CATSESGTTNDNEQFF
v_gene: TRBV5-1; j_gene: TRBJ1-1; CDR3aa: CASSSEANTEAFF
v_gene: TRBV15; j_gene: TRBJ1-4; CDR3aa: CATSRDGGVGEKLFF